This is a list of T cell receptor beta chains from one sample in a study of control samples from healthy donors and cancer patients. Only in-frame clones appear in the TCRdb table, and some are missing; sequencing was by immunoSEQ multiplex PCR. This repertoire shows about 50,000 clones, around nine tenths found once; its top ten account for just under 40%. Sequencing input: PBMCs. Receptors originate from a man aged 45 to 65 with head and neck cancer. CDR3s include the opening cysteine and the closing phenylalanine or tryptophan. D genes are given only for firm matches. The listing skips clone size in some rows; elsewhere it reads once, few, many or a size class.

TRBV6-1,-,TRBJ1-5,-,TGTGCCAGCAGTGAAGGGGGCGGCCAGCCCCAGCATTTT,CASSEGGGQPQHF
TRBV19,-,TRBJ2-2,-,TGTGCCACCCCTCACCCGAGTCGCACCGGGGAGCTGTTTTTT,CATPHPSRTGELFF
TRBV2,TRBD2,TRBJ2-3,-,TGTGCCAGCAGGGACCGTACTAGCGGGAGCGGAGATACGCAGTATTTT,CASRDRTSGSGDTQYF
TRBV28,-,TRBJ2-7,-,TGTGCCAGCAGTTTGGGACTCCATCCCTACGAGCAGTACTTC,CASSLGLHPYEQYF
TRBV5-1,TRBD1,TRBJ1-2,-,TGCGCCAGCAGCCCGAGGACAGGGGGTTTTAACTATGGCTACACCTTC,CASSPRTGGFNYGYTF
TRBV28,-,TRBJ1-6,-,TGTGCCAGCAAATCCCAGGGAACGTTGGGTACGGGCTATAATTCACCCCTCCACTTT,CASKSQGTLGTGYNSPLHF
TRBV2,-,TRBJ2-7,-,TGTGCCAGCAGTGAGCCCTTTTCCTACGAGCAGTACTTC,CASSEPFSYEQYF
TRBV7-9,-,TRBJ2-3,-,TGTGCCAGCACCAACATCTGGACCACAGATACGCAGTATTTT,CASTNIWTTDTQYF
TRBV4-1,TRBD2,TRBJ2-1,-,TGCGCCAGCAGCCCGTTGGGACTAGCGGTACACAATGAGCAGTTCTTC,CASSPLGLAVHNEQFF
TRBV5-6,-,TRBJ1-6,-,TGTGCCAGCAGCGCGACAGTCTATAATTCACCCCTCCACTTT,CASSATVYNSPLHF
TRBV6-6,-,TRBJ2-3,-,TGTGCCAGCAGTTACTCGAGGGATACGCAGTATTTT,CASSYSRDTQYF
TRBV12-3/TRBV12-4,-,TRBJ1-2,-,TGTGCCAGCTTTGGGCAGGGTTATGATGGCTACACCTTC,CASFGQGYDGYTF
TRBV27,-,TRBJ2-5,-,TGTGCCAGCAGTTTTCCAGGGGAGACCCAGTACTTC,CASSFPGETQYF
TRBV19,TRBD1,TRBJ2-2,-,TGTGCCAGTAGTATCGTAGGGGGCGTCACCGGGGAGCTGTTTTTT,CASSIVGGVTGELFF
TRBV5-6,TRBD2,TRBJ2-5,-,TGTGCCAGCAGCTTGAGAGCGGGGGGTGGTGGAGAGACCCAGTACTTC,CASSLRAGGGGETQYF
TRBV24-1,TRBD1,TRBJ1-1,few,TGTGCCACCTGTCGGACAGGGAGTTGCACTGAAGCTTTCTTT,CATCRTGSCTEAFF
TRBV5-1,-,TRBJ2-7,-,TGCGCCAGCAGGTTCACTACAGGTTCTCACGAGCAGTACTTC,CASRFTTGSHEQYF
TRBV6-5,-,TRBJ2-2,-,TGTGCCAGCAGTTACCAGGTGGGGTCCACCGGGGAGCTGTTTTTT,CASSYQVGSTGELFF
TRBV2,-,TRBJ2-1,-,TGTGCCAGCAGTCGGACTAACTACAATGAGCAGTTCTTC,CASSRTNYNEQFF
TRBV7-2,TRBD1,TRBJ2-1,few,TGTGCCAGCAGCTCCCAGACAGGGTTACCCCACAATGAGCAGTTCTTC,CASSSQTGLPHNEQFF
TRBV7-8,-,TRBJ2-7,-,TGTGCCAGCGGAGACTACGAGCAGTACTTC,CASGDYEQYF
TRBV30,-,TRBJ2-3,-,TGTGCCTGGAGTGTACTGGGACACACCAGCACAGATACGCAGTATTTT,CAWSVLGHTSTDTQYF
TRBV5-1,-,TRBJ2-7,-,TGCGCCAGCAGCTTGGCCGTGGGGAACTACGAGCAGTACTTC,CASSLAVGNYEQYF
TRBV12-5,TRBD2,TRBJ2-1,once,TGTGCTAGTGGAGCGGGACTAGCGGGAGGACCATACAATGAGCAGTTCTTC,CASGAGLAGGPYNEQFF
TRBV11-2,-,TRBJ2-2,few,TGTGCCAGCAGCTTAGTTCGGGACACCGGGGAGCTGTTTTTT,CASSLVRDTGELFF
TRBV24-1,TRBD2,TRBJ2-3,-,TGTGCCACCAGCCTTGGGGCGGGGGTTGGAGATACGCAGTATTTT,CATSLGAGVGDTQYF
TRBV7-9,-,TRBJ1-4,-,TGTGCCAGCAGCTTAGGTCGTGGAGGGAGCGAAAAACTGTTTTTT,CASSLGRGGSEKLFF
TRBV28,-,TRBJ1-6,-,TGTGCCAGCAGTTTGGGGGGGGTGGCGGGGGCCATCTCTCGCCTGATCAATTCACCCCTCCACTTT,CASSLGGVAGAISRLINSPLHF
TRBV18,-,TRBJ2-5,-,TGTGCCAGCTCACCACTCGGACGGAACCAAGAGACCCAGTACTTC,CASSPLGRNQETQYF
TRBV5-8,-,TRBJ1-4,-,TGTGCCAGCAGCGACGTGGCGGGCCCTAATGAAAAACTGTTTTTT,CASSDVAGPNEKLFF
TRBV11-3,-,TRBJ2-3,-,TGTGCCAGCAGCCTTGGGGGAGAGGGCACAGATACGCAGTATTTT,CASSLGGEGTDTQYF